The clone carrying this T cell receptor beta chain was counted many times. The antigen is not known. Germline loops: CDR1 SGHAT, CDR2 FQDESV (reference sequence). This CDR3 contains 17 residues. Trimming removed 5 bases from V and 6 bases from J, with 22 bases in between. Germline DNA was also extracted, while the blood RNA originated from unsorted whole blood. This sample stems from a study of tumor-infiltrating lymphocytes in primary liver carcinoma. The study's findings and limits: Since the samples were bulk and unsorted, the CD4+ and CD8+ repertoires were not compared.

TCR beta cDNA was made from approximately 540 ng total RNA with a constant-region primer. For TCR beta, libraries were produced by three nested multiplex PCR rounds using slightly modified ARM-PCR. Both of the initial two PCR rounds ran for nine to eleven cycles and employed TRBV1-TRBV30 forward primers alongside a C-beta reverse primer. TCRdb re-called the multiplex PCR reads through MiXCR, storing one row per CDR3 protein. The sample holds 250,000 to 350,000 distinct CDR3 sequences, more than 55% seen once. The sequence was collected from a woman younger than 45 with primary liver carcinoma and hepatitis B virus infection. The chain employs TRBV11-1 and TRBJ2-2; D not resolved. The source material was peripheral blood. CDR3 in amino acids: CASSPYSLTPGAGELFF. CDR3 coding DNA: TGTGCCAGCAGCCCTTATAGCCTAACACCGGGCGCCGGGGAGCTGTTTTTT.